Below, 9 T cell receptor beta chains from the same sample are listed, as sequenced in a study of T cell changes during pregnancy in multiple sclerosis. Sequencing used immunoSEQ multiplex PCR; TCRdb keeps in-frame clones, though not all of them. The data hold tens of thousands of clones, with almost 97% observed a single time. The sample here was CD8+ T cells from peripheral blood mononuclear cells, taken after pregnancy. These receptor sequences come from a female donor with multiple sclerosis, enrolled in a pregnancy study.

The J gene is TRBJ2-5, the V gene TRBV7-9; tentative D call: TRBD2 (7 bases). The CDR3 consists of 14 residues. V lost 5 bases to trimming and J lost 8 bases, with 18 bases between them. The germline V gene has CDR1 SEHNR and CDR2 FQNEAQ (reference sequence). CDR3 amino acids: CASSPETGGLTQYF. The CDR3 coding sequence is TGTGCCAGCAGCCCCGAAACGGGGGGCCTCACCCAGTACTTC.

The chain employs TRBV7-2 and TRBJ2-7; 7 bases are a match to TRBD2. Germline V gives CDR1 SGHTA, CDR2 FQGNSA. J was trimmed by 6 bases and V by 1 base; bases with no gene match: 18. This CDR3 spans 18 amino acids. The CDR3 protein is CASSLGLGGGGRAGEQYF. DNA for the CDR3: TGTGCCAGCAGCTTAGGTCTTGGAGGAGGAGGGAGGGCTGGCGAGCAGTACTTC.

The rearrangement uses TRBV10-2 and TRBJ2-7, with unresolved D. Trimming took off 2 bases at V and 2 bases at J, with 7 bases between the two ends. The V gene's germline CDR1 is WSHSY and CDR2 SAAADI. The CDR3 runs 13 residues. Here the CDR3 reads CASSEGPTYEQYF. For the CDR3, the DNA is TGCGCCAGCAGTGAGGGGCCTACCTACGAGCAGTACTTC.

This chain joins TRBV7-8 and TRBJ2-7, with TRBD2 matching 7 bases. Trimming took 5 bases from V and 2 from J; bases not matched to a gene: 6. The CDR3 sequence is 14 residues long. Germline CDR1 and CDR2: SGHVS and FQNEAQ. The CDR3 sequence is CASSRLAAAYEQYF. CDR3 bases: TGTGCCAGCAGCAGACTAGCCGCCGCCTACGAGCAGTACTTC.

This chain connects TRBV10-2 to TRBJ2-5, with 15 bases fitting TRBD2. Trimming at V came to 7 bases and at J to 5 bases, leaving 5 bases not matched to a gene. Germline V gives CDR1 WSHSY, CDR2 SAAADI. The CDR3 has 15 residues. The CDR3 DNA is TGCGCCAGCAAAGGACTAGCGGGAGGGAACGAGACCCAGTACTTC. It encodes CASKGLAGGNETQYF.

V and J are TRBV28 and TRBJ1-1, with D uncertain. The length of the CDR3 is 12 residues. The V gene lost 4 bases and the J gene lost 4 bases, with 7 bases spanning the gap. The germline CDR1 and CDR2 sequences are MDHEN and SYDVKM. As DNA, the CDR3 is TGTGCCAGCAGTTGGGGAGGCACTGAAGCTTTCTTT. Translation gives CASSWGGTEAFF.

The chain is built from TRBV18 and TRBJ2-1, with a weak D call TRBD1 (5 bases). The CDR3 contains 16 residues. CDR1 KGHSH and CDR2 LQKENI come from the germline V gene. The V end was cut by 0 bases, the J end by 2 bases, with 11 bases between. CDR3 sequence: CASSPPAGHTYNEQFF. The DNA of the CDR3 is TGTGCCAGCTCACCACCGGCAGGACATACCTACAATGAGCAGTTCTTC.

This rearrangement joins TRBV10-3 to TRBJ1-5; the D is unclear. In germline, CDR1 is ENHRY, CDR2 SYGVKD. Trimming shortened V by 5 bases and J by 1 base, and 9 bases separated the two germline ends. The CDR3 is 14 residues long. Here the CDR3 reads CAISRVGSNQPQHF. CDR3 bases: TGTGCCATCAGTCGGGTTGGGAGCAATCAGCCCCAGCATTTT.

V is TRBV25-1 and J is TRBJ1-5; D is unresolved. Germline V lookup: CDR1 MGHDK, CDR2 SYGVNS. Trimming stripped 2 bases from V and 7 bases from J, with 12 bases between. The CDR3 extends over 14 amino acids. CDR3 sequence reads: CASSETGESQPQHF. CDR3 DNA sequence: TGTGCCAGCAGTGAAACCGGGGAGAGCCAGCCCCAGCATTTT.